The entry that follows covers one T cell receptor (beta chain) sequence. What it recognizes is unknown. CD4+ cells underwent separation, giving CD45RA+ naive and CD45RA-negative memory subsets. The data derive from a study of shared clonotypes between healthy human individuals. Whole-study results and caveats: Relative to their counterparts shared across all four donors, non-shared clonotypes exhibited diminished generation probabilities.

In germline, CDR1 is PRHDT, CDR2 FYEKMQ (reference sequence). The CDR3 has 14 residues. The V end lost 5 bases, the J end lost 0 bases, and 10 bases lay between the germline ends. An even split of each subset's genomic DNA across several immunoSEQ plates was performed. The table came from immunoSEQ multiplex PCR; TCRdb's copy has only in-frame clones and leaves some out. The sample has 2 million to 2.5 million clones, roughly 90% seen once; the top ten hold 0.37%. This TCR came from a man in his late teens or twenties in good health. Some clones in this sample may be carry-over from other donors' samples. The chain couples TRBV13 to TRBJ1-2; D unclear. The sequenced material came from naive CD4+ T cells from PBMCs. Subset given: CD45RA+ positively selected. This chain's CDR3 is CASSQDRANYGYTF. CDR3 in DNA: TGTGCCAGCAGCCAGGACCGAGCTAACTATGGCTACACCTTC.